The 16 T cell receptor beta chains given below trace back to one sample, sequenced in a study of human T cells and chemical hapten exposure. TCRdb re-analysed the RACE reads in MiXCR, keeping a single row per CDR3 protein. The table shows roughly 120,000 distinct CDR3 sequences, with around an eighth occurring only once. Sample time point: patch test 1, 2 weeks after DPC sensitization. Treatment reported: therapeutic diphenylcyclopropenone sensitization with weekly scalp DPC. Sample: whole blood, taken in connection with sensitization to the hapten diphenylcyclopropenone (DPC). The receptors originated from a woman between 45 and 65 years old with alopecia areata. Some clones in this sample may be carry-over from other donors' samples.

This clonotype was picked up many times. The CDR3, as DNA: TGTGCCAGCTCACCACGCCGGGACAGGGCTTCACCCCTCCACTTT. As protein: CASSPRRDRASPLHF. This chain uses TRBV18 with TRBJ1-6; 9 nucleotides match TRBD1. Germline V gene sequence: CDR1 KGHSH, CDR2 LQKENI. The trim removed 1 base at V and 9 bases at J, leaving 4 bases unmatched. CDR3 size: 15 residues.

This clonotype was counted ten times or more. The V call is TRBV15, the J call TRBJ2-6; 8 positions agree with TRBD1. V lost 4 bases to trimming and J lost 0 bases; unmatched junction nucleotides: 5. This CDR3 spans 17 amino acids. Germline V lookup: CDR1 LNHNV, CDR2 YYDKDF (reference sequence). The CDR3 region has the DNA TGTGCCACCAGCATTGGACAGGGATTCTCTGGGGCCAACGTCCTGACTTTC. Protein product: CATSIGQGFSGANVLTF.

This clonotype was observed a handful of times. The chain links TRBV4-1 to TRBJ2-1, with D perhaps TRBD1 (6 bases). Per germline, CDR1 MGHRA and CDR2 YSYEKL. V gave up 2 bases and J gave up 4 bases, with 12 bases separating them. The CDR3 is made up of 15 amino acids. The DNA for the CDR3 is TGCGCCAGCAGCCAAAGATCGCAGGGGTACAATGAGCAGTTCTTC. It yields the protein CASSQRSQGYNEQFF.

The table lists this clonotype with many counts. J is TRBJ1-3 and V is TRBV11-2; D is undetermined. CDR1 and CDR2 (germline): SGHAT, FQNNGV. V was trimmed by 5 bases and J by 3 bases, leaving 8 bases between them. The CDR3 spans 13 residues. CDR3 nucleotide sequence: TGTGCCAGCAGCATGACCTTTGGAAACACCATATATTTT. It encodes CASSMTFGNTIYF.

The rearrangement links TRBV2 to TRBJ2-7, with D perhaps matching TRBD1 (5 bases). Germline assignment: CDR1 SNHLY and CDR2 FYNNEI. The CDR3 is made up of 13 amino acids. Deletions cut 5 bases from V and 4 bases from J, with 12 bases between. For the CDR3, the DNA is TGTGCCAGCAGTATGTATAGACAGTACGAGCAGTACTTC. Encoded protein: CASSMYRQYEQYF.

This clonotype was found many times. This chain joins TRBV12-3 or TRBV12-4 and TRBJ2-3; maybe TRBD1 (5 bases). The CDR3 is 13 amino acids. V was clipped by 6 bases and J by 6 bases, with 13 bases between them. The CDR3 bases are TGTGCCAGCAGCCAAGTGGGGCTCGATACGCAGTATTTT. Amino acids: CASSQVGLDTQYF.

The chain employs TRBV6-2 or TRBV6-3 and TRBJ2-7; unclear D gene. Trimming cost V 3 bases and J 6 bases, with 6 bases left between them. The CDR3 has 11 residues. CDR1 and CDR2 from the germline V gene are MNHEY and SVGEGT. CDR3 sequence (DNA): TGTGCCAGCAGTTATCTCTTCGAGCAGTACTTC. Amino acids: CASSYLFEQYF.

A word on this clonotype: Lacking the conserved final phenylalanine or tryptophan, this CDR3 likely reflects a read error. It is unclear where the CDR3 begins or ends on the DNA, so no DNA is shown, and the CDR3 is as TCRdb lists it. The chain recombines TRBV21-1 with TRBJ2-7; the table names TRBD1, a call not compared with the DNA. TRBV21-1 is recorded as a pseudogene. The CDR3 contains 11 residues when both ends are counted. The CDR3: CASSNPRERAL.

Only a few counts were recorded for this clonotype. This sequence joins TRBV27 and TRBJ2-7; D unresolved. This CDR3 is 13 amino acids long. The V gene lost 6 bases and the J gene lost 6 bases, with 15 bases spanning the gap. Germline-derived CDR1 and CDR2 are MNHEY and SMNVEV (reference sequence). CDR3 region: CASRSDPPGEQYF. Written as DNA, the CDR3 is TGTGCCAGCAGGTCGGACCCCCCCGGCGAGCAGTACTTC.

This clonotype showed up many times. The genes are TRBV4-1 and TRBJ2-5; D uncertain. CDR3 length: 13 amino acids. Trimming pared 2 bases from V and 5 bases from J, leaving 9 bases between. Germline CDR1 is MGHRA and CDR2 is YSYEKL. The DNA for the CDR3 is TGCGCCAGCAGCCAAAGCTACATGGAGACCCAGTACTTC. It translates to CASSQSYMETQYF.

The CDR3 bases are TGTGCCAGCAGTTCGAACCTAGCGGGGGTAGCCAAAAACATTCAGTACTTC. Translating gives CASSSNLAGVAKNIQYF. The chain uses TRBV28 and TRBJ2-4; 10 nucleotides agree with TRBD2. With 4 bases clipped from V and 0 bases from J, the junction kept 6 bases outside the gene matches. Per the germline V gene, CDR1 is MDHEN and CDR2 is SYDVKM. There are 17 residues in the CDR3.

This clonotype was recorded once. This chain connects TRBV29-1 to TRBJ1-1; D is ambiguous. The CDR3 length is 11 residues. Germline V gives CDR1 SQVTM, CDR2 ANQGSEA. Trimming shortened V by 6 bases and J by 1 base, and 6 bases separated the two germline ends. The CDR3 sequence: CSVWGNTEAFF. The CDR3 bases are TGCAGCGTCTGGGGGAACACTGAAGCTTTCTTT.

The CDR3 loop is CSVRRVDEQYF. For the CDR3, the DNA is TGCAGCGTTCGGCGCGTCGACGAGCAGTACTTC. The chain carries TRBV29-1 and TRBJ2-7; D not resolved. This CDR3 comprises 11 residues. Trimming stripped 5 bases from V and 5 bases from J, with 10 bases between. From germline, CDR1 is SQVTM and CDR2 ANQGSEA.

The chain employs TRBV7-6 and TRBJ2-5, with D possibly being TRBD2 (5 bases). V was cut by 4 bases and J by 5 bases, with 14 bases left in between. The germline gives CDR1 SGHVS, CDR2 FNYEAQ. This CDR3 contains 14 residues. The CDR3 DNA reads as TGTGCCAGCAGCTCGGCTAGCATCGGGGAGACCCAGTACTTC. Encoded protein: CASSSASIGETQYF.

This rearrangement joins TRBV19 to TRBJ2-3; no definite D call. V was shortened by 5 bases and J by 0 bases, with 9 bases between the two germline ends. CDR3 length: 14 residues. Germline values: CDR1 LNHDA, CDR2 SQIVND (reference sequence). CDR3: CASSVQTSTDTQYF. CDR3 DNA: TGTGCCAGTAGTGTACAGACTAGCACAGATACGCAGTATTTT.

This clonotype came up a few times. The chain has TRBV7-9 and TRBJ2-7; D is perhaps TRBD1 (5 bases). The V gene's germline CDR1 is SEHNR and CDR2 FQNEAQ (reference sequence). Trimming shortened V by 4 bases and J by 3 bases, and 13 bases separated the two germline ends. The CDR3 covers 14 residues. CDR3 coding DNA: TGTGCCAGCAGCTGGTCAGGGTCCCGCTACGAGCAGTACTTC. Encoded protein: CASSWSGSRYEQYF. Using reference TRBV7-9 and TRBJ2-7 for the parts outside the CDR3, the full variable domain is DTGVSQNPRHKITKRGQNVTFRCDPISEHNRLYWYRQTLGQGPEFLTYFQNEAQLEKSRLLSDRFSAERPKGSFSTLEIQRTEQGDSAMYLCASSWSGSRYEQYFGPGTRLTVT.